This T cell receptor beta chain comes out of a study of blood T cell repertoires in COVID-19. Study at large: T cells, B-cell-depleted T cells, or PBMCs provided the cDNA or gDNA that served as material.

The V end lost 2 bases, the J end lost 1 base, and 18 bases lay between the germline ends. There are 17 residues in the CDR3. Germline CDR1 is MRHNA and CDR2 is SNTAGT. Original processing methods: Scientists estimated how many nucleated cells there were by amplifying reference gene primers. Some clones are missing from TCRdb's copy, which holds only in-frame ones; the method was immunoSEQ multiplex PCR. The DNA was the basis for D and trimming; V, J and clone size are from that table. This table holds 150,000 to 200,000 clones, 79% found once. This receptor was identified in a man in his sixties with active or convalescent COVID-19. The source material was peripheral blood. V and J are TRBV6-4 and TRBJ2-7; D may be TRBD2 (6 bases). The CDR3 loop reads CASSDKAGLTPSYEQYF. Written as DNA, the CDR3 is TGTGCCAGCAGTGACAAGGCGGGACTCACCCCATCCTACGAGCAGTACTTC.